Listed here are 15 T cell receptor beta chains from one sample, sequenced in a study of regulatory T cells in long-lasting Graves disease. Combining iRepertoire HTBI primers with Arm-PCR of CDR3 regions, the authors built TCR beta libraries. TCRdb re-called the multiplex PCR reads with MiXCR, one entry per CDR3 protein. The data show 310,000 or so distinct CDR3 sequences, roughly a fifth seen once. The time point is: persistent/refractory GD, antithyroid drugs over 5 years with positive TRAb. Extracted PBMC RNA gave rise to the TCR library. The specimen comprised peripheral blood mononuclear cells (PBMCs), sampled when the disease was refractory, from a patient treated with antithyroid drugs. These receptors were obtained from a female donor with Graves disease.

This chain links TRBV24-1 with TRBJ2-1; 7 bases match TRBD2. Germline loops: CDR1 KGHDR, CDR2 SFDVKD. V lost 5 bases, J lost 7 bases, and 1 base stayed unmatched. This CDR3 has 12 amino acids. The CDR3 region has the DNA TGTGCCACCAGTGCGGGGGGAAATGAGCAGTTCTTC. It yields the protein CATSAGGNEQFF.

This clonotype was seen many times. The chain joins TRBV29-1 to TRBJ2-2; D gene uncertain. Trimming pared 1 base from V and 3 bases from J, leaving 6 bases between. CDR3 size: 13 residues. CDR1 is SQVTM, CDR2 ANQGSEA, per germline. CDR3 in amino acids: CSVEGPYTGELFF. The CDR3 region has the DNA TGCAGCGTTGAAGGGCCCTACACCGGGGAGCTGTTTTTT.

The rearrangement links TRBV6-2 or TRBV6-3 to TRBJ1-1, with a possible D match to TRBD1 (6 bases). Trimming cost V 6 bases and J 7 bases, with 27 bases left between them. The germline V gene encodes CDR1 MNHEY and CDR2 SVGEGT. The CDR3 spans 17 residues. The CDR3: CASRNLPLFTGWFEAFF. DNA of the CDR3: TGTGCCAGCAGGAACCTCCCCCTGTTTACAGGGTGGTTTGAAGCTTTCTTT.

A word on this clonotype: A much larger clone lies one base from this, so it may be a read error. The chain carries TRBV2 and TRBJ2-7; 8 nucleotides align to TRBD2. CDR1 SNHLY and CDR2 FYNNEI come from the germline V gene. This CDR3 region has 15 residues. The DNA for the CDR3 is TGTGCCCGCAGTGTCCGGACTAGCTTGAACTACGAGCAGTACTTC. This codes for CARSVRTSLNYEQYF.

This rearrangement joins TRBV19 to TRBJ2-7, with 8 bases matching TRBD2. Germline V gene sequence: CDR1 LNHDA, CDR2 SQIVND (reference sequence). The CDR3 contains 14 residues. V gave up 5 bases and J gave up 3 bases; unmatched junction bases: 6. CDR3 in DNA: TGTGCCAGTAGTCAAGCGGGAGATTTCTACGAGCAGTACTTC. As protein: CASSQAGDFYEQYF. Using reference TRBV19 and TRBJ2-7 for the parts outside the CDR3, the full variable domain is DGGITQSPKYLFRKEGQNVTLSCEQNLNHDAMYWYRQDPGQGLRLIYYSQIVNDFQKGDIAEGYSVSREKKESFPLTVTSAQKNPTAFYLCASSQAGDFYEQYFGPGTRLTVT.

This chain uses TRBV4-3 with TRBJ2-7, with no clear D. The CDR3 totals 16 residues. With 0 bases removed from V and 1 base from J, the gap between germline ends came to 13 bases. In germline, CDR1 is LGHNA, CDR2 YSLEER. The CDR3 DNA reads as TGCGCCAGCAGCCAAGATAGAGTTCCCCCATCCTACGAGCAGTACTTC. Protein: CASSQDRVPPSYEQYF.

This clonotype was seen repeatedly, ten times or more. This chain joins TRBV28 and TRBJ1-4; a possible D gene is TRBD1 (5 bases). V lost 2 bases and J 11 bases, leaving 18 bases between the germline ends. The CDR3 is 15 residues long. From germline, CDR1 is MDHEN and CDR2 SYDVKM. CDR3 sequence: CASSLAGTQEGKLFF. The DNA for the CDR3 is TGTGCCAGCAGTTTAGCTGGGACCCAGGAGGGGAAACTGTTTTTT. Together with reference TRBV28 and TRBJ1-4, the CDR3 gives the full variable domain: DVKVTQSSRYLVKRTGEKVFLECVQDMDHENMFWYRQDPGLGLRLIYFSYDVKMKEKGDIPEGYSVSREKKERFSLILESASTNQTSMYLCASSLAGTQEGKLFFGSGTQLSVL.

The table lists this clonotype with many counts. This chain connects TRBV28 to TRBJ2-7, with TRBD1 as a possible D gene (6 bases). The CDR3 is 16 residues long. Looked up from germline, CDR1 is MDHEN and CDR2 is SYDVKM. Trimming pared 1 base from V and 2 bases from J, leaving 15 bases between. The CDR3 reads CASSLYRDTRTYEQYF. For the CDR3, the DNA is TGTGCCAGCAGTTTATACCGGGACACCAGGACCTACGAGCAGTACTTC.

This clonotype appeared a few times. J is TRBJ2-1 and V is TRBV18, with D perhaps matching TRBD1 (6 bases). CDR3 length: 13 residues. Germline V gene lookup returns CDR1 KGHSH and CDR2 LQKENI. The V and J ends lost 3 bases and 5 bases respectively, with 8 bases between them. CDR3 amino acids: CASSPPGDNEQFF. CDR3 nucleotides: TGTGCCAGCTCACCCCCAGGGGACAATGAGCAGTTCTTC.

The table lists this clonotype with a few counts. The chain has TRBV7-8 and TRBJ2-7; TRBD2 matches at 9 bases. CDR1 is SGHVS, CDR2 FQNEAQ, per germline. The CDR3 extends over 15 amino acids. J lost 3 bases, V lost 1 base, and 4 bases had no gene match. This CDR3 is CASSLGLAVVYEQYF. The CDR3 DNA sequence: TGTGCCAGCAGCTTAGGACTAGCGGTCGTCTACGAGCAGTACTTC.

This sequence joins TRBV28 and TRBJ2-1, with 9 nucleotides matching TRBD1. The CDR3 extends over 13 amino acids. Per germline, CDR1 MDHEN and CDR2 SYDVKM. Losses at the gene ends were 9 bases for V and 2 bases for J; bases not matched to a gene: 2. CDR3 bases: TGTGCCAGACAGGGGGCCCCCTACAATGAGCAGTTCTTC. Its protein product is CARQGAPYNEQFF.

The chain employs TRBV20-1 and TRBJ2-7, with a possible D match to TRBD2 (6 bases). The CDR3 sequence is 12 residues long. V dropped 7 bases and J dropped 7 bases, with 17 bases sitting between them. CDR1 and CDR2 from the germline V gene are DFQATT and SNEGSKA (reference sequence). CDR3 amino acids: CSGLDRNVEQYF. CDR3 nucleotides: TGCAGTGGACTAGATCGCAACGTGGAGCAGTACTTC.

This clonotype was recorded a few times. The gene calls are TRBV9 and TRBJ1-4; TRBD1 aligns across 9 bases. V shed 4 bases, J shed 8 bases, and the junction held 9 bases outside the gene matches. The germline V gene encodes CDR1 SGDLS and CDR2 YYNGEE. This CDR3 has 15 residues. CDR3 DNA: TGTGCCAGCAGCCCACTGGGGGACAGGGAGGAAAAACTGTTTTTT. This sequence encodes CASSPLGDREEKLFF. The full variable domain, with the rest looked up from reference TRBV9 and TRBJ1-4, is DSGVTQTPKHLITATGQRVTLRCSPRSGDLSVYWYQQSLDQGLQFLIQYYNGEERAKGNILERFSAQQFPDLHSELNLSSLELGDSALYFCASSPLGDREEKLFFGSGTQLSVL.

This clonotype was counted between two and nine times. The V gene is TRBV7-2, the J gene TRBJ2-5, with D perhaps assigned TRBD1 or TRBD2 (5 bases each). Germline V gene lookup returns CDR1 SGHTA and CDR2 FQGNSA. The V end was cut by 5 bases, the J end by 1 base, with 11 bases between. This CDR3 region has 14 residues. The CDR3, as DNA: TGTGCCAGCAGCAAAAGGGACGGCCAAGAGACCCAGTACTTC. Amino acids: CASSKRDGQETQYF. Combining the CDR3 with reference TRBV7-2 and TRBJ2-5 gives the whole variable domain GAGVSQSPSNKVTEKGKDVELRCDPISGHTALYWYRQSLGQGLEFLIYFQGNSAPDKSGLPSDRFSAERTGGSVSTLTIQRTQQEDSAVYLCASSKRDGQETQYFGPGTRLLVL.

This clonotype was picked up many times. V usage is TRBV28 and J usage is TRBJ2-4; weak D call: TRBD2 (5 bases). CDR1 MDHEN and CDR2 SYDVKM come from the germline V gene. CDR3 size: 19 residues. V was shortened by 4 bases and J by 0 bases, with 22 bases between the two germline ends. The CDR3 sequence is CASSSVPRAVRIAKNIQYF. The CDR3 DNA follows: TGTGCCAGCAGTTCGGTCCCCCGAGCGGTTCGGATAGCCAAAAACATTCAGTACTTC.